This record looks at one T cell receptor (beta chain) sequence and its context. Its specificity is not known. This sample is part of a study of blood T cells in healthy people across ages. Study-level results: Across the age range, TCR beta diversity per million T cells fell in a roughly linear way.

Combining a sample-barcoded 5' primer with a J-beta primer mix, a second PCR ran for about 7 to 11 cycles. TCRdb re-derived calls from the 5' RACE reads in MiXCR, one entry per CDR3 protein. The table has some 800,000 distinct CDR3 sequences, around 25% seen once. This CDR3 comprises 18 residues. The germline gives CDR1 MNHNS, CDR2 SASEGT. The V segment lost 0 bases and the J segment 4 bases; nucleotides outside the gene matches: 9. This sample was shared with a second study, whose subject was T cells of mothers and their children.

The clonotype comes from a boy aged 5-17 years in good health. Sequenced: blood. The chain carries TRBV6-1 and TRBJ2-6; the match to TRBD1 covers 7 bases. The CDR3 region has the DNA TGTGCCAGCAGTGAAGCGCCTGAGGGGGCAACGGGGGCCAACGTCCTGACTTTC. This gives the protein CASSEAPEGATGANVLTF.